Presented here are 32 T cell receptor beta chains from one specimen sequenced in a study of beta chain features in type 1 diabetes. Study results and caveats: Among all four CD4+ subsets, Type 1 diabetes patients had TCRB CDR3s that were moderately but significantly shorter.

Their cognate antigens are unknown. The study reverse transcribed the entire isolated RNA, so it sequenced expressed TCRB transcripts. The assay was immunoSEQ multiplex PCR, and TCRdb's table has in-frame clones only and misses some. The sample shows some 150,000 clones, roughly an eighth of them seen only once. The sequencing sample was made of central memory CD4+ T cells from blood. The receptors here all came from a young man with type 1 diabetes.

This clone was counted between two and nine times. The genes are TRBV6-1 and TRBJ1-1; D call uncertain. This CDR3 is built from 12 residues. V was clipped by 10 bases and J by 6 bases, with 15 bases between them. Germline CDR1 and CDR2: MNHNS and SASEGT. The CDR3 DNA follows: TGTGCCATTCGGGCGGCGGCATCTGAAGCTTTCTTT. Amino acid sequence: CAIRAAASEAFF.

There are a few counts of this clone. The chain joins TRBV4-2 to TRBJ2-7; no definite D call. This CDR3 spans 15 amino acids. V lost 4 bases and J lost 6, with 19 bases in between. Germline-derived CDR1 and CDR2 are LGHNA and YNFKEQ. The chain's CDR3 is CASSRTGSQAPEQYF. CDR3 in DNA: TGTGCCAGCAGCCGAACCGGGTCCCAAGCTCCCGAGCAGTACTTC.

The sample holds a few counts of this clone. The J gene is TRBJ2-7, the V gene TRBV11-2; D is undetermined. Trimming left V 5 bases short and J 3 bases short, with 14 bases between. Germline CDR1 and CDR2: SGHAT and FQNNGV. The CDR3 contains 14 residues. The CDR3 region is CASSQRQVDYEQYF. Written as DNA, the CDR3 is TGTGCCAGCAGCCAGCGCCAGGTCGACTACGAGCAGTACTTC.

This clone was detected only a few times. This sequence joins TRBV6-5 and TRBJ1-3; no reliable D call. Trimming cost V 3 bases and J 0 bases, with 9 bases left between them. Germline V lookup: CDR1 MNHEY, CDR2 SVGAGI. The CDR3 spans 15 residues. CDR3 DNA: TGTGCCAGCAGTTATGCAAGAGCCTCTGGAAACACCATATATTTT. It is translated as CASSYARASGNTIYF.

The chain uses TRBV7-2 and TRBJ1-3; D is perhaps TRBD1 (5 bases). V shed 3 bases and J shed 2 bases, with 8 bases lying between them. The CDR3 is 14 amino acids. CDR1 is SGHTA, CDR2 FQGNSA, per germline. The CDR3 loop is CASSFTGTGNTIYF. The CDR3 nucleotides are TGTGCCAGCAGCTTTACAGGAACTGGAAACACCATATATTTT.

The sample holds a few counts of this clone. This chain links TRBV7-3 with TRBJ2-3, with 7 bases fitting TRBD2. Per the germline V gene, CDR1 is SGHTA and CDR2 is FQGTGA. J was trimmed by 6 bases and V by 5 bases; bases with no gene match: 8. The CDR3 spans 14 residues. The CDR3 region is CASSPGGMRDTQYF. The CDR3, as DNA: TGTGCCAGCAGCCCCGGGGGGATGAGGGATACGCAGTATTTT.

This clone occurred a few times. This sequence joins TRBV29-1 and TRBJ1-1, with no clear D. V lost 8 bases and J lost 5, with 24 bases in between. The CDR3 is 15 residues long. Germline CDR1 reads SQVTM; CDR2 reads ANQGSEA. CDR3 residues: CSFASQDPRWTEAFF. In DNA, the CDR3 is TGCAGCTTTGCCTCCCAGGATCCGCGGTGGACTGAAGCTTTCTTT.

This clone was seen more than once but under ten times. The chain has TRBV5-6 and TRBJ2-3; D tentatively fits TRBD1 or TRBD2 (6 bases each). This CDR3 spans 14 amino acids. Trimming took 2 bases from V and 2 from J, leaving 9 bases between them. In germline, CDR1 is SGHDT, CDR2 YYEEEE. CDR3 bases: TGTGCCAGCAGCTTCTCGGGGGCCACAGATACGCAGTATTTT. Translating it yields CASSFSGATDTQYF.

This clone was recorded at least ten times. The chain couples TRBV30 to TRBJ2-7, with D perhaps given as TRBD1 or TRBD2 (5 bases each). Germline loops: CDR1 GTSNPN, CDR2 SVGIG (reference sequence). Trimming took 1 base from V and 0 from J, leaving 16 bases between them. The CDR3 runs 16 residues. CDR3 bases: TGTGCCTGGAGTGGTCCCGGGACGTTTAGCTCCTACGAGCAGTACTTC. This gives the protein CAWSGPGTFSSYEQYF.

The table lists this clone with many counts. Other nucleotide sequences in the sample specify the same CDR3. The genes are TRBV7-6 and TRBJ2-5; D possibly corresponds to TRBD1 (6 bases). The V end was cut by 6 bases, the J end by 4 bases, with 15 bases between. This CDR3 contains 14 residues. The V gene's germline CDR1 is SGHVS and CDR2 FNYEAQ. In nucleotides, the CDR3 is TGTGCCAGCAGTCGTACAGGGTCTCGAGAGACCCAGTACTTC. Amino acid sequence: CASSRTGSRETQYF.

The V and J genes are TRBV10-3 and TRBJ1-1; no clear D. V lost 0 bases and J lost 1, with 9 bases in between. Germline V CDR1 and CDR2: ENHRY, SYGVKD. The CDR3 contains 15 residues. This chain's CDR3 is CAISESGGGNTEAFF. DNA of the CDR3: TGTGCCATCAGTGAGTCGGGTGGCGGGAACACTGAAGCTTTCTTT.

In its sample, this clone was seen many times. V usage is TRBV29-1 and J usage is TRBJ2-5, with D possibly being TRBD2 (6 bases). This CDR3 is 15 amino acids long. The V gene's germline CDR1 is SQVTM and CDR2 ANQGSEA. The ends were cut back, 3 bases at V and 2 bases at J, with 16 bases in the middle. DNA for the CDR3: TGCAGCGTTGACGATCATTGGGGGACTCAAGAGACCCAGTACTTC. As protein: CSVDDHWGTQETQYF.

The rearrangement links TRBV7-6 to TRBJ2-1; D not resolved. V was pared by 5 bases and J by 9 bases, with 11 bases between. Germline-derived CDR1 and CDR2 are SGHVS and FNYEAQ. The CDR3 consists of 12 residues. CDR3 protein: CASSGYQSEQFF. For the CDR3, the DNA is TGTGCCAGCAGCGGTTACCAGAGTGAGCAGTTCTTC.

In its sample, this clone was seen a few times. A much larger clone is a single base away; this may be a read error. The chain employs TRBV6-1 and TRBJ2-6; D not certain. V lost 6 bases and J 0 bases, leaving 3 bases between the germline ends. This CDR3 has 13 amino acids. The germline V gene encodes CDR1 MNHNS and CDR2 SASEGT. The CDR3 region is CASRLSGANVLTF. Here the CDR3 DNA reads TGTGCCAGCAGGCTCTCTGGGGCCAACGTCCTGACTTTC.

This clone was recorded at least ten times. The genes are TRBV6-5 and TRBJ1-1, with 7 bases that match TRBD1. Germline values: CDR1 MNHEY, CDR2 SVGAGI. This CDR3 is 13 amino acids long. Trimming at V came to 6 bases and at J to 11 bases, leaving 12 bases not matched to a gene. The CDR3 sequence is CASSLEGAGRAFF. For the CDR3, the DNA is TGTGCCAGCAGCCTCGAGGGGGCGGGTCGGGCTTTCTTT.

The chain joins TRBV6-5 to TRBJ1-3, with D perhaps matching TRBD1 (5 bases). V was clipped by 4 bases and J by 4 bases, with 14 bases between them. Germline V CDR1 and CDR2: MNHEY, SVGAGI. The CDR3 runs to 15 residues. Here the CDR3 reads CASSSTTYRGNTIYF. The CDR3 DNA is TGTGCCAGCAGTTCGACCACCTACAGGGGAAACACCATATATTTT.

This clone was counted between two and nine times. The chain uses TRBV7-9 and TRBJ1-2; unclear D gene. Germline V lookup: CDR1 SEHNR, CDR2 FQNEAQ (reference sequence). The CDR3 sequence is 12 residues long. Trimming left V 1 base short and J 3 bases short, with 3 bases between. The chain's CDR3 is CASSLDDYGYTF. For the CDR3, the DNA is TGTGCCAGCAGCTTAGATGACTATGGCTACACCTTC.

This clone was counted between two and nine times. The V gene is TRBV10-3, the J gene TRBJ2-5; TRBD2 aligns across 9 bases. The J segment lost 3 bases and the V segment lost 4 bases, leaving 0 bases of the junction unmatched. Germline CDR1 reads ENHRY; CDR2 reads SYGVKD. The CDR3 totals 13 residues. The CDR3 is CAISVAGEETQYF. The CDR3 coding sequence is TGTGCCATCAGTGTAGCGGGGGAAGAGACCCAGTACTTC.

The sample holds a few counts of this clone. V is TRBV19 and J is TRBJ1-6; unclear D gene. The V end lost 4 bases, the J end lost 9 bases, and 13 bases lay between the germline ends. Germline loops: CDR1 LNHDA, CDR2 SQIVND (reference sequence). The CDR3 is 14 amino acids. The CDR3 coding sequence is TGTGCCAGTAGTAGGGCCTCACGGAGTTCACCCCTCCACTTT. Residues: CASSRASRSSPLHF.

This chain uses TRBV29-1 with TRBJ2-7; D gene ambiguous. CDR3 length equals 12 residues. Germline values: CDR1 SQVTM, CDR2 ANQGSEA. V was cut by 4 bases and J by 5 bases, with 12 bases left in between. This CDR3 is CSVGARLNEQYF. In DNA, the CDR3 is TGCAGCGTTGGGGCAAGGCTCAACGAGCAGTACTTC.

In its sample, this clone was seen many times. This sequence joins TRBV11-1 and TRBJ2-5; no definite D call. Trimming removed 5 bases from V and 3 bases from J, with 13 bases in between. Germline lookup yields CDR1 SGHAT and CDR2 FQDESV (reference sequence). The CDR3 consists of 14 residues. CDR3 amino acids: CASSRDPGEETQYF. CDR3 DNA: TGTGCCAGCAGCCGTGACCCGGGCGAAGAGACCCAGTACTTC.

The table lists this clone with a few counts. The chain recombines TRBV30 with TRBJ1-2; D is unresolved. Deletions cut 0 bases from V and 4 bases from J, with 9 bases between. Per germline, CDR1 GTSNPN and CDR2 SVGIG (reference sequence). CDR3 length equals 13 residues. In DNA form, the CDR3 reads TGTGCCTGGAGTGTTGGGGATCCCTATGGCTACACCTTC. This encodes CAWSVGDPYGYTF.

The chain employs TRBV30 and TRBJ1-4, with TRBD1 identical over 7 bases. This CDR3 spans 13 amino acids. The germline V gene has CDR1 GTSNPN and CDR2 SVGIG (reference sequence). Trimming took 5 bases from V and 5 from J; bases not matched to a gene: 5. The DNA of the CDR3 is TGTGCCTGGGCCTCAGGGGGAAATGAAAAACTGTTTTTT. Amino acid sequence: CAWASGGNEKLFF.

This clone was detected only once. V gene TRBV29-1 combines with J gene TRBJ2-5; perhaps TRBD1 as D (6 bases). Looked up from germline, CDR1 is SQVTM and CDR2 is ANQGSEA. This CDR3 region has 18 residues. Trimming cost V 5 bases and J 4 bases, with 29 bases left between them. The CDR3 loop reads CSVCREPIRGLGGETQYF. The CDR3 DNA reads TGCAGCGTTTGCCGTGAACCCATCAGGGGATTAGGAGGAGAGACCCAGTACTTC.

In its sample, this clone was seen a few times. The chain joins TRBV10-3 to TRBJ2-7; D uncertain. The germline V gene encodes CDR1 ENHRY and CDR2 SYGVKD. V was shortened by 2 bases and J by 0 bases, with 11 bases between the two germline ends. The CDR3 sequence is 15 residues long. CDR3 DNA sequence: TGTGCCATCAGTGAGGGGGATAGGAGCTCCTACGAGCAGTACTTC. It encodes CAISEGDRSSYEQYF.

This chain connects TRBV10-3 to TRBJ2-1, with 7 bases identical to TRBD2. Germline-derived CDR1 and CDR2 are ENHRY and SYGVKD. The CDR3 totals 16 residues. V dropped 2 bases and J dropped 12; count of bases not matched to a gene: 16. CDR3 bases: TGTGCCATCAGTGAGATGACGGGGGGAAGACAACTTCGGCAGTTCTTC. Translation: CAISEMTGGRQLRQFF.

This clone was picked up a small number of times. The gene calls are TRBV5-1 and TRBJ2-1; D possibly corresponds to TRBD1 (5 bases). The CDR3 covers 14 residues. Between the trimmed V and J ends, which lost 4 bases and 4 bases, there was a span of 12 bases. Germline V lookup: CDR1 SGHRS, CDR2 YFSETQ. The CDR3: CASSETTDYNEQFF. CDR3 nucleotides: TGCGCCAGCAGCGAAACGACAGATTACAATGAGCAGTTCTTC.

This chain joins TRBV5-1 and TRBJ2-7, with D uncertain. This CDR3 spans 12 amino acids. Trimming removed 1 base at V and 5 bases at J, with 7 bases between. CDR1 and CDR2 from the germline V gene are SGHRS and YFSETQ. Written as DNA, the CDR3 is TGCGCCAGCAGCTTGCTTGGGAACGAGCAGTACTTC. Its protein is CASSLLGNEQYF.

There are a few counts of this clone. The chain links TRBV7-9 to TRBJ2-1, with D possibly being TRBD1 (6 bases). CDR1 SEHNR and CDR2 FQNEAQ come from the germline V gene (reference sequence). V was cut by 4 bases and J by 5 bases, with 12 bases left in between. CDR3 length: 14 residues. The CDR3 coding sequence is TGTGCCAGCAGCTCTCGGACAGCTAACAATGAGCAGTTCTTC. This translates into CASSSRTANNEQFF.

The rearrangement uses TRBV9 and TRBJ2-4, with TRBD2 matching 7 bases. Germline CDR1 is SGDLS and CDR2 is YYNGEE. CDR3 length: 17 residues. Trimming removed 0 bases from V and 5 bases from J; junction bases left unmatched: 11. The CDR3 spells CASSVGGSGEAENIQYF. The CDR3 DNA sequence: TGTGCCAGCAGCGTAGGAGGAAGCGGGGAGGCGGAAAACATTCAGTACTTC. The entire variable domain, with the rest obtained from reference TRBV9 and TRBJ2-4, is as follows: DSGVTQTPKHLITATGQRVTLRCSPRSGDLSVYWYQQSLDQGLQFLIQYYNGEERAKGNILERFSAQQFPDLHSELNLSSLELGDSALYFCASSVGGSGEAENIQYFGAGTRLSVL.

This clone was observed a few times. The chain uses TRBV18 and TRBJ1-5, with D unclear. The V gene's germline CDR1 is KGHSH and CDR2 LQKENI. CDR3 length equals 13 residues. Trimming cost V 4 bases and J 7 bases, with 11 bases left between them. This CDR3 is CASSREGEQPQHF. The CDR3 DNA sequence: TGTGCCAGCTCACGGGAGGGTGAGCAGCCCCAGCATTTT.

This clone showed up just a few times. This chain joins TRBV5-1 and TRBJ1-1; D call uncertain. The germline V and J ends were trimmed by 2 bases and 1 base, with 6 bases remaining between them. Germline loops: CDR1 SGHRS, CDR2 YFSETQ. This CDR3 spans 13 amino acids. CDR3 nucleotide sequence: TGCGCCAGCAGCTTTGTCCCGAACACTGAAGCTTTCTTT. Translating it yields CASSFVPNTEAFF.